The 11 T cell receptor beta chains listed next were all sequenced from one sample in a study of regulatory T cells in long-lasting Graves disease. CDR3-region Arm-PCR and iRepertoire HTBI primers produced the TCR beta libraries. TCRdb reanalysed the multiplex PCR reads using MiXCR and keeps one entry per CDR3 protein. The sample has roughly 300,000 distinct CDR3 sequences, roughly a fifth seen once. The time point here: persistent/refractory GD, antithyroid drugs over 5 years with positive TRAb. There was RNA extracted from PBMCs, and the TCR library was made from it. The sequenced sample was peripheral blood mononuclear cells (PBMCs), obtained when the disease was refractory, from a patient treated with antithyroid drugs. The receptors were sampled from a female donor with Graves disease.

This sequence joins TRBV9 and TRBJ2-7; the D gene is possibly TRBD2 (6 bases). CDR1 is SGDLS, CDR2 YYNGEE, per germline. V lost 0 bases and J 0 bases, leaving 10 bases between the germline ends. The CDR3 covers 15 residues. CDR3 loop: CASSVDQGGSYEQYF. The CDR3 coding sequence is TGTGCCAGCAGCGTAGATCAGGGAGGCTCCTACGAGCAGTACTTC.

The V call is TRBV28, the J call TRBJ1-5; D is ambiguous. The V gene lost 2 bases and the J gene lost 5 bases, with 10 bases spanning the gap. This CDR3 comprises 14 residues. CDR1 is MDHEN, CDR2 SYDVKM, per germline. CDR3 DNA: TGTGCCAGCAGTTTAGTTGCAGGCCATCAGCCCCAGCATTTT. Translated: CASSLVAGHQPQHF.

The chain joins TRBV5-1 to TRBJ1-6; D may be TRBD1 (5 bases). CDR3 length equals 13 residues. Trimming left V 7 bases short and J 5 bases short, with 10 bases between. Germline V gene data show CDR1 as SGHRS and CDR2 as YFSETQ. DNA for the CDR3: TGCGCCAGCGGGACGGGGAATAATTCACCCCTCCACTTT. It codes for CASGTGNNSPLHF.

The rearrangement uses TRBV7-2 and TRBJ1-2; D is undetermined. CDR3 length equals 14 residues. Trimming removed 1 base from V and 6 bases from J, with 12 bases in between. Germline V gives CDR1 SGHTA, CDR2 FQGNSA. The CDR3 DNA sequence: TGTGCCAGCAGCTTAGGTCCGGCAAGAGATGGCTACACCTTC. Protein sequence: CASSLGPARDGYTF.

This clonotype was seen ten or more times. The rearrangement joins TRBV2 to TRBJ2-7, with 7 bases identical to TRBD1. CDR3 length: 16 amino acids. V trimming: 6 bases; J trimming: 6 bases; junction bases outside the gene matches: 17. The germline V gene encodes CDR1 SNHLY and CDR2 FYNNEI. As DNA, the CDR3 is TGTGCCAGCAGCCTCTACGGTCGGGACAGTTTTTCCGAGCAGTACTTC. Its protein product is CASSLYGRDSFSEQYF.

This clonotype was seen many times. This rearrangement joins TRBV2 to TRBJ1-5; 8 nucleotides line up with TRBD1. There are 15 residues in the CDR3. The junction had 3 bases not matched to a gene; V was cut back by 5 bases and J by 0 bases. The V gene's germline CDR1 is SNHLY and CDR2 FYNNEI. The CDR3 DNA reads as TGTGCCAGCAGTTGGGGACAGGTTAGCAATCAGCCCCAGCATTTT. This encodes CASSWGQVSNQPQHF.

The rearrangement links TRBV19 to TRBJ1-2, with TRBD1 identical over 8 bases. Germline V gene data show CDR1 as LNHDA and CDR2 as SQIVND (reference sequence). CDR3 length equals 16 residues. Trimming at V came to 8 bases and at J to 2 bases, leaving 13 bases not matched to a gene. The CDR3 nucleotides are TGTGCCAGTGCCCCTGGGGGACAGGCTTCCAACTATGGCTACACCTTC. Protein: CASAPGGQASNYGYTF.

This clonotype showed up just a few times. The chain has TRBV20-1 and TRBJ2-7; D gene unclear. CDR1 DFQATT and CDR2 SNEGSKA come from the germline V gene (reference sequence). The V gene lost 3 bases and the J gene lost 2 bases, with 14 bases spanning the gap. This CDR3 has 14 amino acids. CDR3 region: CSASSRKATYEQYF. The CDR3 DNA reads as TGCAGTGCTAGTAGCAGGAAGGCCACCTACGAGCAGTACTTC.

The sample holds many counts of this clonotype. The genes are TRBV18 and TRBJ1-1, with D perhaps TRBD1 (6 bases). CDR3 length: 14 residues. The germline CDR1 and CDR2 sequences are KGHSH and LQKENI. V was pared by 4 bases and J by 4 bases, with 13 bases between. CDR3 protein: CASSLNTGSTEAFF. Here the CDR3 DNA reads TGTGCCAGCTCACTCAATACAGGGTCCACTGAAGCTTTCTTT. The full variable domain, completed using reference TRBV18 and TRBJ1-1, is NAGVMQNPRHLVRRRGQEARLRCSPMKGHSHVYWYRQLPEEGLKFMVYLQKENIIDESGMPKERFSAEFPKEGPSILRIQQVVRGDSAAYFCASSLNTGSTEAFFGQGTRLTVV.

This chain connects TRBV14 to TRBJ2-7, with D unresolved. CDR3 length: 15 amino acids. Germline loops: CDR1 SGHDN, CDR2 FVKESK. V lost 1 base to trimming and J lost 5 bases, with 15 bases between them. The CDR3 loop is CASSQAYSPGNEQYF. CDR3 nucleotides: TGTGCCAGCAGCCAAGCTTACTCCCCTGGGAACGAGCAGTACTTC.

DNA of the CDR3: TGTGCCAGCAGTTTTGTTTTTGGGAATGAGCAGTTCTTC. It specifies CASSFVFGNEQFF. The chain combines TRBV28 with TRBJ2-1; D ambiguous. Germline V CDR1 and CDR2: MDHEN, SYDVKM. The V end was cut by 3 bases, the J end by 7 bases, with 10 bases between. This CDR3 is built from 13 residues.